A selection of T cell receptor beta chains follows, all from one sample in a study of blood T cell repertoires in COVID-19. Profiled with immunoSEQ multiplex PCR; TCRdb holds only in-frame clones, not every one. The repertoire holds some 130,000 clones, with around 86% as singletons. Sequencing input: PBMCs or T cells enriched from blood (not recorded which). The source of these receptors is a man aged 45 to 65 who had recovered from COVID-19. The CDR3 runs from the conserved cysteine through the conserved F or W. A D gene is named only where the DNA matches it firmly. Where a row states a size, it is once, few, many or the class of an expanded clone; other rows omit it.

V gene	J gene	clone size	D gene	CDR3 DNA	CDR3 protein
TRBV27	TRBJ2-7	-	-	TGTGCCAGCAGCCCTCTTTGGTCTAGCGAAGCCTACGAGCAGTACTTC	CASSPLWSSEAYEQYF
TRBV28	TRBJ1-2	-	TRBD1	TGTGCCAGCAGTCTACAGGGGGCGACCTATGGCTACACCTTC	CASSLQGATYGYTF
TRBV27	TRBJ1-2	-	TRBD1	TGTGCCAGCAGTCTCAATCAAGGGACAGTTCCCTATGGCTACACCTTC	CASSLNQGTVPYGYTF
TRBV18	TRBJ2-3	once	TRBD1	TGTGCCAGCTCAGCGAACAGGGGCCCCACAGATACGCAGTATTTT	CASSANRGPTDTQYF
TRBV28	TRBJ2-5	-	-	TGTGCCAGCAGTTTTGGTAGCGAGACCCAGTACTTC	CASSFGSETQYF
TRBV7-7	TRBJ2-5	-	-	TGTGCCAGCAGCTTGGCTGCCCCCAGGGGAGAGACCCAGTACTTC	CASSLAAPRGETQYF
TRBV4-3	TRBJ2-5	-	-	TGCGCCAGCAGCCAAGATCGTACTAGGACCCAGTACTTC	CASSQDRTRTQYF
TRBV15	TRBJ2-3	-	TRBD2	TGTGCCACCAGCAGAGTCCGCACCCCACTAGCGCTTCCCACAGATACGCAGTATTTT	CATSRVRTPLALPTDTQYF
TRBV27	TRBJ2-1	-	TRBD2	TGTGCCAGCAGTCACCCCCCGGGGACTAGCGGGAGTAGGAATGAGCAGTTCTTC	CASSHPPGTSGSRNEQFF
TRBV30	TRBJ1-4	-	-	TGTGCCTCCCGGGTAGTCAGTCAATCCCGTCGACTGTTTTTT	CASRVVSQSRRLFF
TRBV18	TRBJ1-5	-	TRBD1	TGTGCCAGCTCACCATGGCCGCAGGGGGGAGGCAATCAGCCCCAGCATTTT	CASSPWPQGGGNQPQHF
TRBV5-6	TRBJ1-2	-	-	TGTGCCAGCAGCTCTTACTGGGGCGTTAGGGGCTACACCTTC	CASSSYWGVRGYTF
TRBV28	TRBJ2-1	few	-	TGTGCCAGCAGGACAGGTGAAAGCTCCTACAATGAGCAGTTCTTC	CASRTGESSYNEQFF
TRBV5-4	TRBJ1-2	-	-	TGTGCCAGCAGTAAAAATTTAGGTACAGAAAACTATGGCTACACCTTC	CASSKNLGTENYGYTF
TRBV29-1	TRBJ2-1	-	-	TGCAGCGTTGTTGGGAGAATGGGCAATGAGCAGTTCTTC	CSVVGRMGNEQFF
TRBV30	TRBJ1-2	-	-	TGTGCCTGGAGTGTACAGGGTCCAGGGGATGGCTACACCTTC	CAWSVQGPGDGYTF
TRBV9	TRBJ2-1	few	-	TGTGCCAGCAGCGTCTCACAGGGCCATGAGCAGTTCTTC	CASSVSQGHEQFF
TRBV11-2	TRBJ2-5	-	TRBD1	TGTGCCAGCAGCTTAGGGACAGGGGGCGGGAGGGAGACCCAGTACTTC	CASSLGTGGGRETQYF
TRBV29-1	TRBJ1-4	-	-	TGCAGCGTTGAAGTCAGGTCGAATGAAAAACTGTTTTTT	CSVEVRSNEKLFF
TRBV7-6	TRBJ2-1	-	TRBD2	TGTGCCAGCAGCTTATCGGGGGGTAGCTCCTACAATGAGCAGTTCTTC	CASSLSGGSSYNEQFF
TRBV28	TRBJ1-4	-	TRBD1	TGTGCCAGCAGTTTTAGTAGGACAGGGGGCTCTGAAAAACTGTTTTTT	CASSFSRTGGSEKLFF